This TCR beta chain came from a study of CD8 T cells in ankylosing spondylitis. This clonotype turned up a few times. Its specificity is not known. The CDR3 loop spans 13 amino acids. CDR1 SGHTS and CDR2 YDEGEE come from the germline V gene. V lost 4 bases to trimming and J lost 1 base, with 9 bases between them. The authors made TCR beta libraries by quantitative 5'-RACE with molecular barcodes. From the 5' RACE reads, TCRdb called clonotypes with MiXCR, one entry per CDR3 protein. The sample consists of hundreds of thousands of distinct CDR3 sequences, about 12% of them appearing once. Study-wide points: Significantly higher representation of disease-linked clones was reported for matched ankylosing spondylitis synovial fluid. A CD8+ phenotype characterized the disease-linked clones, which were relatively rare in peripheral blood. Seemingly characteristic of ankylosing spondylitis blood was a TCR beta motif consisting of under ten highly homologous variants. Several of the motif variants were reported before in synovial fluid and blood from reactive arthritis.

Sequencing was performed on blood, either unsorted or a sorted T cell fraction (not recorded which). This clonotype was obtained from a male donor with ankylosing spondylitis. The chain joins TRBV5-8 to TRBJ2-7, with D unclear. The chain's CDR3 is CASSPPESYEQYF. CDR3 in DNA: TGTGCCAGCAGCCCTCCGGAGTCCTACGAGCAGTACTTC.